This is a list of T cell receptor beta chains from one sample in a study of CD8 T cells in Susac syndrome. MiXCR was run by TCRdb on the immunoSEQ multiplex PCR reads, yielding one entry per CDR3 protein. The data show tens of thousands of distinct CDR3 sequences, about 93% seen once. The sequencing input was CD8+ T cells from PBMCs. The receptors stem from a human donor in good health. Both conserved end residues are part of each CDR3. D genes are given only for firm matches. The size of a clone is reported for some rows only, either as once, few or many, or as a class for expanded clones.

d_call	cdr3_length	v_call	j_call	clone_size	cdr3_aa	cdr3_nt
NA	16	TRBV9	TRBJ2-1	NA	CASSVSVAGTLNEQFF	TGTGCCAGCAGCGTATCTGTCGCGGGGACCTTGAATGAGCAGTTCTTC
NA	14	TRBV23-1	TRBJ1-4	NA	CASSPQGSNEKLFF	TGCGCCAGCAGCCCACAGGGCAGCAATGAAAAACTGTTTTTT
TRBD1	14	TRBV11-2	TRBJ2-1	NA	CASSLSRGNFEQFF	TGTGCCAGCAGCTTAAGCAGGGGGAATTTTGAGCAGTTCTTC
TRBD1	17	TRBV4-1	TRBJ1-1	NA	CASSQEGQGRANTEAFF	TGCGCCAGCAGCCAAGAGGGACAGGGTCGGGCGAACACTGAAGCTTTCTTT
NA	11	TRBV12-3/TRBV12-4	TRBJ1-1	NA	CASSFEAEAFF	TGTGCCAGCAGTTTCGAGGCTGAAGCTTTCTTT
NA	13	TRBV20-1	TRBJ2-4	NA	CSATTAVKDIQYF	TGCAGTGCTACTACAGCAGTTAAGGACATTCAGTACTTC
TRBD2	15	TRBV20-1	TRBJ2-3	NA	CSARVGLGSTDTQYF	TGCAGTGCTAGGGTGGGACTAGGAAGCACAGATACGCAGTATTTT
NA	13	TRBV27	TRBJ2-5	NA	CASSLSRLRIKYF	TGTGCCAGCAGTTTATCCAGGCTTCGCATTAAGTACTTC
TRBD1	15	TRBV7-9	TRBJ1-5	once	CASSPPDREGQPQHF	TGTGCCAGCAGCCCTCCGGACAGGGAGGGTCAGCCCCAGCATTTT
NA	16	TRBV18	TRBJ2-1	NA	CASSQTGEGFYNEQFF	TGTGCCAGCTCACAAACGGGCGAGGGGTTCTACAATGAGCAGTTCTTC
NA	12	TRBV29-1	TRBJ1-1	NA	CSVGGREAEAFF	TGCAGCGTTGGAGGGCGGGAGGCTGAAGCTTTCTTT
NA	17	TRBV20-1	TRBJ1-5	NA	CSASQYWGQGNGQPQHF	TGCAGTGCTTCGCAATATTGGGGGCAGGGGAACGGGCAGCCCCAGCATTTT
NA	14	TRBV7-9	TRBJ2-1	NA	CASSLAGQNNEQFF	TGTGCCAGCAGCTTAGCCGGACAGAACAATGAGCAGTTCTTC
NA	14	TRBV7-2	TRBJ2-7	NA	CASSLLAATYEQYF	TGTGCCAGCAGCTTACTGGCAGCGACCTACGAGCAGTACTTC
NA	18	TRBV23-1	TRBJ1-5	once	CASDFFGHEARGNQPQHF	TGCGCCAGCGACTTCTTTGGACATGAGGCAAGAGGCAATCAGCCCCAGCATTTT
TRBD1	16	TRBV30	TRBJ1-2	NA	CAWSVRWDRGNDGYTF	TGTGCCTGGAGTGTACGTTGGGACAGGGGCAACGATGGCTACACCTTC
NA	14	TRBV24-1	TRBJ2-5	NA	CATSDQPGDETQYF	TGTGCCACCAGTGACCAACCCGGGGACGAGACCCAGTACTTC
TRBD1	15	TRBV9	TRBJ1-4	NA	CASSVGAGGNEKLFF	TGTGCCAGCAGCGTAGGGGCAGGGGGCAATGAAAAACTGTTTTTT
TRBD2	19	TRBV28	TRBJ2-1	NA	CASSGVRTSGRGLGNEQFF	TGTGCCAGCAGTGGCGTGAGGACTAGCGGGAGGGGTCTTGGGAATGAGCAGTTCTTC
NA	14	TRBV4-1	TRBJ2-1	NA	CASSKGPGYNEQFF	TGCGCCAGCAGCAAGGGCCCCGGCTACAATGAGCAGTTCTTC
NA	13	TRBV7-2	TRBJ2-1	NA	CASSSLLYNEQFF	TGTGCCAGCAGCTCTTTACTCTACAATGAGCAGTTCTTC
NA	15	TRBV30	TRBJ1-1	NA	CAWSEETVLNTEAFF	TGTGCCTGGAGTGAGGAAACAGTATTAAACACTGAAGCTTTCTTT
NA	12	TRBV29-1	TRBJ1-1	NA	CSVWQLNTEAFF	TGCAGCGTTTGGCAGTTAAACACTGAAGCTTTCTTT